This passage covers 19 T cell receptor beta chains from one sample sequenced in a study of shared clonotypes between healthy human individuals. Only in-frame clones appear in the TCRdb table, and some are missing; sequencing was by immunoSEQ multiplex PCR. The sample shows 2 million to 3 million clones, roughly 93% of them seen only once. The specimen sequenced was naive CD4+ T cells from PBMCs. Subset given: CD45RA+ positively selected. The receptor set was obtained from a man younger than 35 in good health. Some clones in this sample may be carry-over from other donors' samples.

The chain uses TRBV5-1 and TRBJ2-1; D possibly corresponds to TRBD2 (7 bases). Germline CDR1 reads SGHRS; CDR2 reads YFSETQ. This CDR3 has 16 residues. V lost 4 bases, J lost 6 bases, and 20 bases lay in between. The CDR3 bases are TGCGCCAGCAGCCCATCCGGGGGGCAGGAATTCAATGAGCAGTTCTTC. Its protein product is CASSPSGGQEFNEQFF.

The chain uses TRBV5-1 and TRBJ2-1, with TRBD2 matching over 11 bases. Per germline, CDR1 SGHRS and CDR2 YFSETQ. V shed 0 bases, J shed 13 bases, and the junction held 6 bases outside the gene matches. The CDR3 contains 14 residues. The CDR3 is CASSLGLAGGIQFF. DNA for the CDR3: TGCGCCAGCAGCTTGGGGCTAGCGGGAGGAATTCAGTTCTTC.

This clone appeared once. V and J are TRBV5-6 and TRBJ1-2; 7 bases agree with TRBD1. The CDR3 loop spans 14 amino acids. V gave up 4 bases and J gave up 1 base; unmatched junction bases: 4. The germline V gene has CDR1 SGHDT and CDR2 YYEEEE. The CDR3: CASSPGQYNYGYTF. In DNA, the CDR3 is TGTGCCAGCAGCCCGGGACAGTATAACTATGGCTACACCTTC.

The chain joins TRBV7-9 to TRBJ1-2, with a weak D call TRBD1 (5 bases). CDR1 and CDR2 (germline): SEHNR, FQNEAQ (reference sequence). This CDR3 spans 16 amino acids. With 7 bases removed from V and 4 bases from J, the gap between germline ends came to 22 bases. Written as DNA, the CDR3 is TGTGCCAGCATCTCCCCGGGGAGGGACCTTGGCTATGGCTACACCTTC. This translates into CASISPGRDLGYGYTF.

Only one count was recorded for this clone. V gene TRBV7-8 combines with J gene TRBJ2-1; D is perhaps TRBD1 or TRBD2 (5 bases each). CDR1 SGHVS and CDR2 FQNEAQ come from the germline V gene. CDR3 length equals 15 residues. V lost 2 bases and J lost 4, with 12 bases in between. The CDR3 protein is CASSLKEGRYNEQFF. CDR3 DNA: TGTGCCAGCAGCTTAAAAGAGGGACGGTACAATGAGCAGTTCTTC. Full variable domain (rest looked up from reference TRBV7-8 and TRBJ2-1): GAGVSQSPRYKVAKRGQDVALRCDPISGHVSLFWYQQALGQGPEFLTYFQNEAQLDKSGLPSDRFFAERPEGSVSTLKIQRTQQEDSAVYLCASSLKEGRYNEQFFGPGTRLTVL.

This chain connects TRBV9 to TRBJ2-1; D is unclear. With 0 bases removed from V and 0 bases from J, the gap between germline ends came to 16 bases. Looked up from germline, CDR1 is SGDLS and CDR2 is YYNGEE. The CDR3 totals 18 residues. The CDR3 spells CASSVVGLVGTSYNEQFF. For the CDR3, the DNA is TGTGCCAGCAGCGTAGTCGGGCTAGTTGGTACCTCCTACAATGAGCAGTTCTTC.

This clone was recorded only once. The rearrangement joins TRBV23-1 to TRBJ1-2, with TRBD1 matching 7 bases. TRBV23-1 is noted as an ORF with a role that remains uncertain. The J segment lost 7 bases and the V segment lost 0 bases, leaving 5 bases of the junction unmatched. This CDR3 is built from 14 residues. This CDR3 reads CASSQSKGALGYTF. CDR3 nucleotide sequence: TGCGCCAGCAGTCAATCAAAGGGGGCGCTTGGCTACACCTTC.

The chain has TRBV7-9 and TRBJ2-5; D could derive from TRBD1 or TRBD2 (5 bases each). CDR1 is SEHNR, CDR2 FQNEAQ, per germline (reference sequence). The CDR3 is 15 amino acids. V was clipped by 1 base and J by 1 base, with 10 bases between them. In nucleotides, the CDR3 is TGTGCCAGCAGCTTAGTTGGGGACCCCCAAGAGACCCAGTACTTC. This gives the protein CASSLVGDPQETQYF.

This chain joins TRBV5-1 and TRBJ2-7; 7 positions agree with TRBD2. The CDR3 length is 14 residues. V lost 0 bases to trimming and J lost 7 bases; unmatched junction nucleotides: 7. Germline V gene lookup returns CDR1 SGHRS and CDR2 YFSETQ. CDR3 region: CASSLGAGAEEQYF. The DNA of the CDR3 is TGCGCCAGCAGCTTGGGGGCGGGAGCTGAAGAGCAGTACTTC.

This clone has only one observation. The V call is TRBV10-3, the J call TRBJ2-7; 13 bases fit TRBD2. The CDR3 spans 14 residues. Germline V gene data show CDR1 as ENHRY and CDR2 as SYGVKD. Trimming removed 7 bases from V and 12 bases from J; junction bases left unmatched: 12. The CDR3 DNA reads as TGTGCCATCACTCCGGGGACTAGCGGGACCCGGCTGTACTTC. This translates into CAITPGTSGTRLYF.

This clone has just a few counts. This same CDR3 is encoded by further DNA sequences in the sample. The V gene is TRBV18, the J gene TRBJ2-2; unclear D gene. Germline V lookup: CDR1 KGHSH, CDR2 LQKENI. There are 13 residues in the CDR3. V dropped 2 bases and J dropped 3 bases, with 4 bases sitting between them. CDR3 coding DNA: TGTGCCAGCTCACCAAGGGACACCGGGGAGCTGTTTTTT. The encoded protein is CASSPRDTGELFF.

This clone was observed a single time. The rearrangement uses TRBV11-1 and TRBJ2-1; unclear D gene. Trimming pared 5 bases from V and 2 bases from J, leaving 4 bases between. The CDR3 is 12 residues long. Looked up from germline, CDR1 is SGHAT and CDR2 is FQDESV (reference sequence). The CDR3 protein is CASSPPYNEQFF. Written as DNA, the CDR3 is TGTGCCAGCAGCCCCCCCTACAATGAGCAGTTCTTC.

This clone was seen just once. The chain joins TRBV6-6 to TRBJ2-7, with 13 bases lining up with TRBD2. CDR1 and CDR2 from the germline V gene are MNHNY and SVGAGI (reference sequence). CDR3 length: 15 amino acids. J gave up 6 bases and V 5 bases, and 7 bases lay outside the gene matches. CDR3 nucleotide sequence: TGTGCCAGCAGTCGGGGACTAGCGGGATCCCTCGAGCAGTACTTC. This gives the protein CASSRGLAGSLEQYF.

The chain carries TRBV29-1 and TRBJ1-1; D not resolved. The CDR3 sequence is 15 residues long. Germline assignment: CDR1 SQVTM and CDR2 ANQGSEA. Between the trimmed V and J ends, which lost 0 bases and 1 base, there was a span of 12 bases. CDR3: CSVEDLRQPNTEAFF. The CDR3 bases are TGCAGCGTTGAAGATTTAAGGCAGCCGAACACTGAAGCTTTCTTT. Drawing the rest from reference TRBV29-1 and TRBJ1-1, the complete variable domain is SAVISQKPSRDICQRGTSLTIQCQVDSQVTMMFWYRQQPGQSLTLIATANQGSEATYESGFVIDKFPISRPNLTFSTLTVSNMSPEDSSIYLCSVEDLRQPNTEAFFGQGTRLTVV.

This clone was seen a single time. The rearrangement joins TRBV19 to TRBJ2-7; D possibly uses TRBD1 or TRBD2 (6 bases each). Germline lookup yields CDR1 LNHDA and CDR2 SQIVND (reference sequence). This CDR3 spans 15 amino acids. Trimming shortened V by 1 base and J by 0 bases, and 10 bases separated the two germline ends. This CDR3 is CASSIGGGSSYEQYF. The CDR3 DNA reads as TGTGCCAGTAGTATAGGAGGGGGGAGCTCCTACGAGCAGTACTTC.

This chain links TRBV5-8 with TRBJ2-2; 14 positions match TRBD2. The J segment lost 6 bases and the V segment lost 4 bases, leaving 5 bases of the junction unmatched. The length of the CDR3 is 16 residues. Germline loops: CDR1 SGHTS, CDR2 YDEGEE. CDR3 DNA sequence: TGTGCCAGCAGCCAGGGACTAGCGGGAGCCCCCGGGGAGCTGTTTTTT. It yields the protein CASSQGLAGAPGELFF.

The V and J genes are TRBV28 and TRBJ2-7; possibly TRBD2 for D (7 bases). Between the trimmed V and J ends, which lost 8 bases and 3 bases, there was a span of 23 bases. CDR1 is MDHEN and CDR2 is SYDVKM in the germline V gene. This CDR3 contains 16 residues. In DNA, the CDR3 is TGTGCCAGCCGAGGAGGGGGGGCGGGCGCCCACTACGAGCAGTACTTC. It yields the protein CASRGGGAGAHYEQYF.

The CDR3 nucleotides read TGTGCCAGCAGCCCGCACTACCAGGGACAGGGGAGGGACTATGGCTACACCTTC. Translated, it gives CASSPHYQGQGRDYGYTF. The chain has TRBV7-9 and TRBJ1-2; 10 bases line up with TRBD1. Germline trimming cut 5 bases from V and 3 bases from J; bases unmatched to any gene: 15. Germline CDR1 SEHNR, CDR2 FQNEAQ (reference sequence). CDR3 length equals 18 residues.

The rearrangement uses TRBV11-2 and TRBJ1-1; D remains ambiguous. Germline loops: CDR1 SGHAT, CDR2 FQNNGV. This CDR3 is built from 14 residues. Trimming removed 5 bases at V and 4 bases at J, with 14 bases between. The CDR3 here is CASSTGIASTEAFF. Here the CDR3 DNA reads TGTGCCAGCAGCACGGGGATAGCAAGCACTGAAGCTTTCTTT.